These T cell receptor beta chains were read from a single sample in a study of early T cells in non-severe SARS-CoV-2 infection. TCRdb independently ran MiXCR on the 5' RACE reads; one entry per CDR3 protein. Of about 67,000 distinct CDR3 sequences listed, under 14% are singletons. Sequencing input: whole blood. The source is an adult who was a healthcare worker with PCR-confirmed SARS-CoV-2 infection or an uninfected control (not recorded which). Each CDR3 is given with its conserved first and last residue. D genes are given only for firm matches. The size entry is marked missing in some rows and otherwise reads once, few, many or a size class.

D,V,J,size,CDR3,DNA
-,TRBV15,TRBJ1-5,many,CATSRLPDQHF,TGTGCCACCAGCAGACTACCTGACCAGCATTTT
TRBD1,TRBV28,TRBJ1-1,few,CASSSYRGSEAFF,TGTGCCAGCAGTTCGTACAGGGGCTCGGAAGCTTTCTTT
TRBD2,TRBV12-3/TRBV12-4,TRBJ2-3,many,CASSKGLVPDTQYF,TGTGCCAGCAGTAAAGGACTAGTCCCAGATACGCAGTATTTT
TRBD1,TRBV6-6,TRBJ1-3,many,CASSQTGIGNTIYF,TGTGCCAGCAGTCAGACAGGGATTGGAAACACCATATATTTT
TRBD1,TRBV12-3/TRBV12-4,TRBJ2-3,many,CASSSTGGTDTQYF,TGTGCCAGCAGCTCGACAGGGGGTACAGATACGCAGTATTTT
-,TRBV6-5,TRBJ1-1,many,CASSYDRTRNTEAFF,TGTGCCAGCAGTTACGACAGGACGAGGAACACTGAAGCTTTCTTT
-,TRBV5-8,TRBJ2-7,many,CASTFPDSYEQYF,TGTGCCAGCACATTCCCGGACAGTTACGAGCAGTACTTC
TRBD2,TRBV4-1,TRBJ2-1,few,CASSQGPLAGDYNEQFF,TGCGCCAGCAGCCAAGGGCCACTAGCGGGAGACTACAATGAGCAGTTCTTC
-,TRBV20-1,TRBJ2-2,many,CSARDRRGYTGELFF,TGCAGTGCTAGAGATCGCAGGGGTTACACCGGGGAGCTGTTTTTT
TRBD2,TRBV6-2/TRBV6-3,TRBJ2-3,many,CASSYKRGALTDTQYF,TGTGCCAGCAGTTACAAGCGGGGGGCCCTCACAGATACGCAGTATTTT
-,TRBV2,TRBJ2-3,-,CASSGTADTQYF,TGTGCCAGCAGCGGGACCGCCGATACGCAGTATTTT
-,TRBV18,TRBJ1-5,-,CASSGGAHSQPQHF,TGTGCCAGCTCAGGGGGGGCTCACAGTCAGCCCCAGCATTTT
TRBD2,TRBV2,TRBJ2-3,-,CASLAEFTDTQYF,TGTGCCAGCCTAGCGGAGTTCACAGATACGCAGTATTTT
-,TRBV20-1,TRBJ1-2,many,CSARGGGSGYTF,TGCAGTGCTAGAGGTGGAGGCAGTGGCTACACCTTC
TRBD2,TRBV7-7,TRBJ2-1,many,CASSAGGLDEQFF,TGTGCTAGCAGTGCGGGAGGGCTAGATGAGCAGTTCTTC
TRBD2,TRBV10-2,TRBJ2-1,-,CASSENFAGVDNEQFF,TGCGCCAGCAGTGAGAATTTTGCGGGAGTCGACAATGAGCAGTTCTTC
-,TRBV29-1,TRBJ2-1,few,CSVDGQGHYNEQFF,TGCAGCGTTGATGGGCAGGGGCACTACAATGAGCAGTTCTTC
-,TRBV3-1,TRBJ2-7,-,CASSQDGYEQYF,TGTGCCAGCAGCCAAGATGGGTACGAGCAGTACTTC
-,TRBV3-1,TRBJ1-1,many,CASSQDRGHTEAFF,TGTGCCAGCAGCCAAGACCGAGGTCACACTGAAGCTTTCTTT
-,TRBV4-1,TRBJ2-7,many,CASSQDVGARDEQYF,TGCGCCAGCAGCCAAGATGTGGGGGCGCGGGACGAGCAGTACTTC
TRBD2,TRBV7-2,TRBJ2-3,many,CASSLGGSGRRSDTQYF,TGTGCCAGCAGCTTAGGGGGTAGCGGGAGAAGATCAGATACGCAGTATTTT
-,TRBV5-4,TRBJ2-6,many,CASSLKQPGGANVLTF,TGTGCCAGCAGCCTAAAACAGCCAGGTGGGGCCAACGTCCTGACTTTC
-,TRBV19,TRBJ2-5,many,CASSRVGPPRTYLETQYF,TGTGCCAGTAGTAGAGTGGGGCCACCAAGGACGTATCTGGAGACCCAGTACTTC
-,TRBV29-1,TRBJ1-2,many,CSVALRGYTF,TGCAGCGTTGCCCTTAGGGGCTACACCTTC
TRBD1,TRBV27,TRBJ2-4,many,CASTRTGTGFPQYF,TGTGCCAGCACTCGTACCGGGACAGGGTTCCCTCAGTACTTC
TRBD2,TRBV5-1,TRBJ2-7,-,CASSLVPSGGLSSYEQYF,TGCGCCAGCAGCTTGGTCCCTAGCGGGGGCCTCAGCTCCTACGAGCAGTACTTC
TRBD2,TRBV11-2,TRBJ2-7,-,CASSRTRDLFSHHEQYF,TGTGCCAGCAGCCGGACTAGAGATTTGTTTTCCCACCACGAGCAGTACTTC
-,TRBV12-3/TRBV12-4,TRBJ2-2,once,CASRGTESAAGELFF,TGTGCCAGCAGGGGCACAGAATCCGCGGCCGGGGAGCTGTTTTTT
TRBD2,TRBV7-8,TRBJ2-5,many,CASSGRTSGEGETQYF,TGTGCCAGCAGCGGGAGGACTAGCGGGGAAGGAGAGACCCAGTACTTC
TRBD2,TRBV20-1,TRBJ2-1,few,CSASGGSNNEQFF,TGCAGTGCTAGCGGGGGGAGTAACAATGAGCAGTTCTTC
-,TRBV4-2,TRBJ2-3,few,CAGSQDLVTDTQYF,TGTGCCGGCAGCCAAGATCTTGTCACAGATACGCAGTATTTT
-,TRBV19,TRBJ2-3,many,CASSTTSTDTQYF,TGTGCCAGTAGTACGACTAGCACAGATACGCAGTATTTT
-,TRBV24-1,TRBJ2-5,few,CATSDYQETQYF,TGTGCCACCAGTGATTACCAAGAGACCCAGTACTTC
-,TRBV29-1,TRBJ2-7,many,CSGHPGGDEQYF,TGCAGCGGACACCCCGGAGGGGACGAGCAGTACTTC
-,TRBV5-1,TRBJ2-7,few,CASSSGYNSYEQYF,TGCGCCAGCAGCTCAGGGTATAACTCCTACGAGCAGTACTTC
-,TRBV5-6,TRBJ1-5,-,CASSLGAWPPGPQHF,TGTGCCAGCAGCTTGGGCGCATGGCCACCGGGGCCCCAGCATTTT
-,TRBV13,TRBJ2-1,few,CASSLPPFNEQFF,TGTGCCAGCAGCTTACCCCCTTTTAATGAGCAGTTCTTC
TRBD1,TRBV3-1,TRBJ2-7,many,CASSHRRDRGYYEQYF,TGTGCCAGCAGCCACCGCCGGGACAGGGGCTACTACGAGCAGTACTTC
-,TRBV11-2,TRBJ1-5,few,CASSLDLTSPQHF,TGTGCCAGCAGCTTAGATCTAACTTCACCCCAGCATTTT
-,TRBV5-6,TRBJ1-2,many,CASRATRWGRNYGYTF,TGTGCCAGCAGAGCAACTAGGTGGGGACGGAACTATGGCTACACCTTC
-,TRBV11-3,TRBJ2-7,many,CASSRPLGEQYF,TGTGCCAGCAGCCGGCCGCTGGGGGAGCAGTACTTC
-,TRBV25-1,TRBJ2-2,few,CASNAGEGAGELFF,TGTGCCAGCAACGCGGGCGAAGGGGCCGGGGAGCTGTTTTTT
TRBD2,TRBV7-8,TRBJ2-3,few,CASSPRLAGNTDTQYF,TGTGCCAGCAGCCCAAGACTAGCGGGGAACACAGATACGCAGTATTTT
TRBD1,TRBV2,TRBJ2-5,-,CASSDDRVETQYF,TGTGCCAGCAGTGACGACAGGGTTGAGACCCAGTACTTC
-,TRBV6-1,TRBJ2-5,many,CASSGIRETQYF,TGTGCCAGTTCCGGAATCCGGGAGACCCAGTACTTC
TRBD1,TRBV6-6,TRBJ1-5,-,CASSYSGTGPSNQPQHF,TGTGCCAGCAGTTACTCTGGGACAGGACCTAGCAATCAGCCCCAGCATTTT
-,TRBV12-3/TRBV12-4,TRBJ2-5,few,CASTPRSSGQGGETQYF,TGTGCCAGCACTCCCCGGTCCAGCGGGCAGGGGGGAGAGACCCAGTACTTC
-,TRBV27,TRBJ1-1,-,CASSSLGRGKNTEAFF,TGTGCCAGCAGCTCCTTAGGGAGGGGAAAGAACACTGAAGCTTTCTTT
-,TRBV7-9,TRBJ2-7,many,CASSFGDLSYEQYF,TGTGCCAGCAGCTTTGGCGATCTCTCCTACGAGCAGTACTTC
TRBD2,TRBV28,TRBJ2-1,-,CASTPTSGRRDEQFF,TGTGCCAGCACCCCTACTAGCGGGAGAAGGGATGAGCAGTTCTTC
-,TRBV11-2,TRBJ2-3,few,CASSLPGGSTDTQYF,TGTGCCAGCAGCTTACCTGGGGGATCCACAGATACGCAGTATTTT
-,TRBV18,TRBJ1-1,few,CASSTEAGGRTEAFF,TGTGCCAGCTCAACAGAGGCTGGCGGGCGAACTGAAGCTTTCTTT
-,TRBV6-1,TRBJ2-5,-,CASSPRWLQETQYF,TGTGCCAGCAGCCCCAGGTGGCTGCAGGAGACCCAGTACTTC
-,TRBV2,TRBJ2-1,many,CASSEGLSTYNEQFF,TGTGCCAGCAGTGAAGGGCTATCCACCTACAATGAGCAGTTCTTC